The rows below give T cell receptor beta chains drawn from one sample of a study of cytomegalovirus exposure and HLA in healthy donors. The assay was immunoSEQ multiplex PCR, and TCRdb's table has in-frame clones only and misses some. The profile covers around 200,000 clones, with approximately 84% appearing a single time and about 0.58% taken by the ten largest. The sequenced material came from PBMCs. The receptors were sampled from a woman aged 40 to 55 in good health and CMV-seronegative. Each CDR3 is given with its conserved first and last residue. Each record gives: D gene, J gene, clone size, V gene, CDR3 protein, CDR3 DNA. The D gene is left open where the match is weak. Clone sizes are given selectively: once, few, many, or a class where the clone is expanded.

NA	TRBJ2-2	NA	TRBV5-6	CASSPVAANTGELFF	TGTGCCAGCAGCCCCGTAGCGGCGAACACCGGGGAGCTGTTTTTT
TRBD1	TRBJ1-2	NA	TRBV2	CASSDGQGPYGYTF	TGTGCCAGCAGTGATGGACAGGGACCCTATGGCTACACCTTC
TRBD1	TRBJ2-4	NA	TRBV7-9	CASSLAWDRITKNIQYF	TGTGCCAGCAGCTTAGCGTGGGACAGGATAACCAAAAACATTCAGTACTTC
NA	TRBJ2-1	NA	TRBV7-9	CASSLAEQWHNEQFF	TGTGCCAGCAGCTTAGCTGAACAATGGCACAATGAGCAGTTCTTC
TRBD2	TRBJ2-2	NA	TRBV10-3	CAISPGLANTGELFF	TGTGCCATCAGTCCGGGACTAGCGAACACCGGGGAGCTGTTTTTT
NA	TRBJ2-3	once	TRBV7-3	CASSRMSGSTDTQYF	TGTGCCAGCAGCCGAATGAGCGGGAGCACAGATACGCAGTATTTT
NA	TRBJ2-1	NA	TRBV9	CASSRYAERSYNEQFF	TGTGCCAGCAGCCGCTATGCAGAGCGCTCCTACAATGAGCAGTTCTTC
NA	TRBJ1-6	NA	TRBV2	CARGTGSPLHF	TGTGCCAGAGGTACAGGTTCACCCCTCCACTTT
NA	TRBJ2-7	NA	TRBV6-5	CATRQQGEQYF	TGTGCCACCCGACAACAGGGTGAGCAGTACTTC
NA	TRBJ1-5	few	TRBV5-6	CASSFSIDNQPQHF	TGTGCCAGCAGCTTCTCCATAGACAATCAGCCCCAGCATTTT
TRBD1	TRBJ2-6	NA	TRBV19	CASSAGTGGSSGANVLTF	TGTGCCAGTAGTGCCGGGACAGGGGGTTCCTCTGGGGCCAACGTCCTGACTTTC
TRBD2	TRBJ2-7	NA	TRBV28	CASSAPAGGPYEQYF	TGTGCCAGCAGTGCCCCAGCGGGGGGACCCTACGAGCAGTACTTC
TRBD1	TRBJ1-6	NA	TRBV27	CASSSSRAGGNSPLHF	TGTGCCAGCAGTTCCTCCCGGGCAGGGGGCAATTCACCCCTCCACTTT
TRBD2	TRBJ2-3	NA	TRBV2	CASSAGTSGKRTDTQYF	TGTGCCAGCAGCGCCGGGACTAGCGGAAAGCGCACAGATACGCAGTATTTT
NA	TRBJ1-2	few	TRBV6-5	CASSLLGQGNGYTF	TGTGCCAGCAGCCTTTTAGGGCAGGGGAACGGCTACACCTTC
NA	TRBJ1-5	once	TRBV12-2	CASRLKGARSGNQPQHF	TGTGCAAGTCGCTTAAAAGGGGCTCGTTCGGGCAATCAGCCCCAGCATTTT
NA	TRBJ1-2	NA	TRBV7-9	CASSPYPLTDSSYGYTF	TGTGCCAGCAGCCCCTATCCACTGACGGACTCCAGCTATGGCTACACCTTC
TRBD1	TRBJ2-3	few	TRBV2	CASSGGQGPTDTQYF	TGTGCCAGCAGTGGAGGACAGGGACCGACAGATACGCAGTATTTT
TRBD1	TRBJ2-3	once	TRBV27	CASSFTTGASTDTQYF	TGTGCCAGCAGTTTCACGACAGGGGCCAGCACAGATACGCAGTATTTT
NA	TRBJ1-5	NA	TRBV18	CASSRRGEDQPQHF	TGTGCCAGCTCACGTCGGGGGGAAGATCAGCCCCAGCATTTT
NA	TRBJ2-3	NA	TRBV7-6	CASAWTFSDTQYF	TGTGCCAGCGCCTGGACTTTCTCAGATACGCAGTATTTT
NA	TRBJ1-2	NA	TRBV2	CASSTEYRDRYTF	TGTGCCAGCAGCACCGAATACAGGGATCGCTACACCTTC
NA	TRBJ1-1	NA	TRBV30	CAWGQGSSRAFF	TGTGCCTGGGGGCAGGGAAGTTCTCGAGCTTTCTTT
TRBD1	TRBJ1-6	NA	TRBV11-3	CASSLAFGTGGNSPLHF	TGTGCCAGCAGCTTAGCGTTCGGTACAGGGGGTAATTCACCCCTCCACTTT
TRBD1	TRBJ2-1	few	TRBV4-3	CASSQDHPARGNEQFF	TGCGCCAGCAGCCAAGATCACCCCGCCAGGGGGAATGAGCAGTTCTTC
TRBD2	TRBJ2-3	NA	TRBV28	CASSLRRRGGGSDTQYF	TGTGCCAGCAGTTTACGTCGGCGGGGGGGCGGCTCAGATACGCAGTATTTT
TRBD2	TRBJ2-1	NA	TRBV7-3	CASSLTISRGGSYNEQFF	TGTGCCAGCAGCTTAACGATTTCGCGGGGGGGCTCCTACAATGAGCAGTTCTTC
TRBD1	TRBJ2-7	NA	TRBV6-4	CASSDSRDRGNFWEQYF	TGTGCCAGCAGTGACTCGCGGGACAGGGGGAATTTTTGGGAGCAGTACTTC
TRBD1	TRBJ1-5	NA	TRBV15	CATSIGTDFQPQHF	TGTGCCACCAGCATCGGGACAGATTTTCAGCCCCAGCATTTT
TRBD1	TRBJ1-2	NA	TRBV30	CAWSLGQGLYTF	TGTGCCTGGAGTCTTGGACAGGGTCTCTACACCTTC
TRBD2	TRBJ2-1	NA	TRBV29-1	CSANRVRGGSPSSYNEQFF	TGCAGCGCGAACAGGGTCCGGGGGGGATCCCCGAGCTCCTACAATGAGCAGTTCTTC
NA	TRBJ2-7	NA	TRBV7-9	CASSLVVQGGPYEQYF	TGTGCCAGCAGCTTAGTCGTACAGGGCGGGCCCTACGAGCAGTACTTC
NA	TRBJ1-5	NA	TRBV19	CASSIDLGGRQPQHF	TGTGCCAGTAGTATAGATCTAGGGGGAAGACAGCCCCAGCATTTT
NA	TRBJ2-5	NA	TRBV11-2	CASSLAGGTQYF	TGTGCCAGCAGCTTAGCCGGGGGGACCCAGTACTTC
TRBD1	TRBJ2-5	NA	TRBV5-1	CASIKDRGETQYF	TGCGCCAGCATTAAGGACAGGGGGGAGACCCAGTACTTC
TRBD2	TRBJ2-7	NA	TRBV30	CVLSGGSYEQYF	TGTGTCCTTTCCGGGGGGTCCTACGAGCAGTACTTC
NA	TRBJ1-1	NA	TRBV5-6	CASSKLNRETEAFF	TGTGCCAGCAGCAAACTTAACAGGGAAACTGAAGCTTTCTTT
NA	TRBJ2-7	NA	TRBV6-5	CASMVGQATYEQYF	TGTGCCAGCATGGTTGGGCAGGCAACCTACGAGCAGTACTTC
NA	TRBJ2-1	NA	TRBV20-1	CSASASEQFF	TGCAGTGCTAGTGCCAGTGAGCAGTTCTTC
TRBD1	TRBJ2-3	once	TRBV28	CASSPGQGLDTQYF	TGTGCCAGCAGCCCGGGACAGGGACTAGATACGCAGTATTTT
NA	TRBJ1-3	NA	TRBV10-3	CATLGGLSGNTIYF	TGTGCCACCCTGGGGGGGTTGTCTGGAAACACCATATATTTT
TRBD1	TRBJ1-5	NA	TRBV27	CASGLTGVNQPQHF	TGTGCCAGTGGACTGACAGGGGTCAATCAGCCCCAGCATTTT
NA	TRBJ1-4	NA	TRBV4-3	CASSQDGATNEKLFF	TGCGCCAGCAGCCAAGACGGTGCAACTAATGAAAAACTGTTTTTT
NA	TRBJ2-1	NA	TRBV6-5	CASSPSLSNNEQFF	TGTGCCAGCAGTCCTTCACTAAGCAACAATGAGCAGTTCTTC
TRBD1	TRBJ1-2	NA	TRBV19	CASTGTGLLHYGYTF	TGTGCCAGTACCGGGACAGGCCTTCTCCACTATGGCTACACCTTC
NA	TRBJ2-7	NA	TRBV4-1	CASSQVEASEQYF	TGCGCCAGCAGCCAAGTAGAGGCCAGCGAGCAGTACTTC
TRBD1	TRBJ2-1	NA	TRBV6-5	CASSSAGTGMGEQFF	TGTGCCAGCAGTTCCGCCGGGACAGGGATGGGTGAGCAGTTCTTC
TRBD2	TRBJ2-7	NA	TRBV4-1	CASSFDRGVDEQYF	TGCGCCAGCAGCTTTGACCGGGGGGTGGACGAGCAGTACTTC
TRBD2	TRBJ2-3	NA	TRBV5-6	CASSFQPTAGGAYTQYF	TGTGCCAGCAGCTTCCAGCCTACAGCGGGGGGGGCATATACGCAGTATTTT
NA	TRBJ2-2	NA	TRBV5-1	CASSLTGEAPGELFF	TGCGCCAGCAGCTTGACAGGGGAGGCTCCCGGGGAGCTGTTTTTT